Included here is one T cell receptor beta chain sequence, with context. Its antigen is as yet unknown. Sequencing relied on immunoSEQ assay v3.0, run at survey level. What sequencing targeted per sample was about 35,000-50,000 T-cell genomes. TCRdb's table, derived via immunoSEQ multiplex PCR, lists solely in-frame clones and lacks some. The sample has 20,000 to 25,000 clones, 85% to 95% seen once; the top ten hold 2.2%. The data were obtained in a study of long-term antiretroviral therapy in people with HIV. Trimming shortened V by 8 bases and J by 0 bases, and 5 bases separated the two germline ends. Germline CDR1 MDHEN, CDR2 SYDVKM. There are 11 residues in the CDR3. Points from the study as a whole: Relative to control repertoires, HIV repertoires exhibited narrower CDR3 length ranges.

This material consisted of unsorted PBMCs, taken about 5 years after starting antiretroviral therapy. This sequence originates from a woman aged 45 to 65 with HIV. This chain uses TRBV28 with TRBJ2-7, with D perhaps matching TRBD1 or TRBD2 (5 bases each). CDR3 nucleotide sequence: TGTGCCAGCGGGACCTCCTACGAGCAGTACTTC. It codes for CASGTSYEQYF.